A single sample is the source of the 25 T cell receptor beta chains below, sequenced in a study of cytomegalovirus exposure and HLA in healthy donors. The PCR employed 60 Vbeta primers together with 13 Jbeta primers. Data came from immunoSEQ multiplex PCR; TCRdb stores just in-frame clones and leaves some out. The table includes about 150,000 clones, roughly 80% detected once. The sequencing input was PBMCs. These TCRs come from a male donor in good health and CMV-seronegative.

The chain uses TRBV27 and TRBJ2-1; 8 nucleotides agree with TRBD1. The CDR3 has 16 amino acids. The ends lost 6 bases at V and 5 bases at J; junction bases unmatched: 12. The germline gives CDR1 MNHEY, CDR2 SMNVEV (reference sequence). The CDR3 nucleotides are TGTGCCAGCAGGACCACCGGGACAGGACCTAACAATGAGCAGTTCTTC. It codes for CASRTTGTGPNNEQFF.

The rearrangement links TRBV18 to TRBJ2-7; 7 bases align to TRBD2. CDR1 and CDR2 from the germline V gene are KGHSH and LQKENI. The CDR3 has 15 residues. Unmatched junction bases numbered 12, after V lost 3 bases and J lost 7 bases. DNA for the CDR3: TGTGCCAGCTCACCGCAGGGAGGGGCCGAAGGGGAGCAGTACTTC. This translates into CASSPQGGAEGEQYF.

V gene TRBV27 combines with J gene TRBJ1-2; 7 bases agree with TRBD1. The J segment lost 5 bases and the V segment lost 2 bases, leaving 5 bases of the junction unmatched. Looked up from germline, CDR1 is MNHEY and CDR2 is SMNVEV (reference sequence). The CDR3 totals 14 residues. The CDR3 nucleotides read TGTGCCAGCAGTTTAAAAGGGACAGAGTATGGCTACACCTTC. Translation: CASSLKGTEYGYTF.

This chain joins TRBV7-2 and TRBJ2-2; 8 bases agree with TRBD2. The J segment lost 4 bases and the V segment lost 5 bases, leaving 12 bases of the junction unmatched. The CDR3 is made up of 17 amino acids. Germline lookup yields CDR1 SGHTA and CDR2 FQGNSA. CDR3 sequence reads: CASSPQRISGITGELFF. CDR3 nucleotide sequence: TGTGCCAGCAGCCCCCAGAGGATTAGCGGGATCACCGGGGAGCTGTTTTTT. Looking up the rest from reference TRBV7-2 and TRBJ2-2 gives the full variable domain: GAGVSQSPSNKVTEKGKDVELRCDPISGHTALYWYRQSLGQGLEFLIYFQGNSAPDKSGLPSDRFSAERTGGSVSTLTIQRTQQEDSAVYLCASSPQRISGITGELFFGEGSRLTVL.

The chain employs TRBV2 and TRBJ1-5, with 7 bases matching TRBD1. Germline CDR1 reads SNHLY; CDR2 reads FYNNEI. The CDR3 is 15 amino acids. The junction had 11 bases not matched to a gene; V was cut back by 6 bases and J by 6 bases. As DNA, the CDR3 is TGTGCCAGCAGGGCGACAGGGATAAGGAGTCAGCCCCAGCATTTT. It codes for CASRATGIRSQPQHF.

The CDR3 coding sequence is TGTGCCAGCAGTTCCTCAGGGCGAGAGACCCAGTACTTC. Translating it yields CASSSSGRETQYF. V gene TRBV7-9 combines with J gene TRBJ2-5; the D gene is possibly TRBD1 (5 bases). Germline values: CDR1 SEHNR, CDR2 FQNEAQ (reference sequence). This CDR3 is 13 amino acids long. Trimming removed 6 bases from V and 4 bases from J, with 12 bases in between.

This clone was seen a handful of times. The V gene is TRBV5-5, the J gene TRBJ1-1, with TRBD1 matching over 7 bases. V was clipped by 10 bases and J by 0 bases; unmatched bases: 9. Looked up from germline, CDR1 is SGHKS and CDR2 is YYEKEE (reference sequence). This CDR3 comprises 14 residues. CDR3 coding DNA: TGTGCCTATTCACCGGGACAGATGAACACTGAAGCTTTCTTT. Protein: CAYSPGQMNTEAFF.

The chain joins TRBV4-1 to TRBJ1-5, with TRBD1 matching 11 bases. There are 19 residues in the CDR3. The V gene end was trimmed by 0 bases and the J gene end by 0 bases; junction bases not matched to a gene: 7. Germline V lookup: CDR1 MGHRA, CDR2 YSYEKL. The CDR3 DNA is TGCGCCAGCAGCCAAGATTGGACAGGGGGCCCTTATAGCAATCAGCCCCAGCATTTT. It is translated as CASSQDWTGGPYSNQPQHF.

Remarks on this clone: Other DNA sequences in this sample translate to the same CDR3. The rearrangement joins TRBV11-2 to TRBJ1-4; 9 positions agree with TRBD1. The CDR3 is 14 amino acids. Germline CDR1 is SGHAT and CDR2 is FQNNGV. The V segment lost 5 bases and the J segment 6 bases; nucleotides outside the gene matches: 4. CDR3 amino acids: CASSRDRVDEKLFF. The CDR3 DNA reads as TGTGCCAGCAGCCGGGACAGGGTTGATGAAAAACTGTTTTTT.

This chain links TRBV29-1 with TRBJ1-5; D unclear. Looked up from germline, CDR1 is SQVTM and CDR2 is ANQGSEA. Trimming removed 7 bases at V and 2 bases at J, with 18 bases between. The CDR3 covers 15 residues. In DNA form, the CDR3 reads TGCAGCGCCCTTCAGGTCCGGAGGGGCAATCAGCCCCAGCATTTT. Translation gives CSALQVRRGNQPQHF.

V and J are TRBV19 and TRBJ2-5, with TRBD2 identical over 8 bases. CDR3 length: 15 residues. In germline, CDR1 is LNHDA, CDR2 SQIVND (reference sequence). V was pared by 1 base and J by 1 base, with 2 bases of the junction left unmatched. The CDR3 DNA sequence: TGTGCCAGTAGTATAGCCACTAGCGGCCAAGAGACCCAGTACTTC. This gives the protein CASSIATSGQETQYF. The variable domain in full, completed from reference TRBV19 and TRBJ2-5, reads DGGITQSPKYLFRKEGQNVTLSCEQNLNHDAMYWYRQDPGQGLRLIYYSQIVNDFQKGDIAEGYSVSREKKESFPLTVTSAQKNPTAFYLCASSIATSGQETQYFGPGTRLLVL.

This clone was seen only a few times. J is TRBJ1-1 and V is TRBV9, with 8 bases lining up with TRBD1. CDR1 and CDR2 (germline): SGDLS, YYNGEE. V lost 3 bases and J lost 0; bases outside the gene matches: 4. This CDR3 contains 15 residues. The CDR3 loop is CASSGGQGMNTEAFF. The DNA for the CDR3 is TGTGCCAGCAGCGGAGGACAGGGTATGAACACTGAAGCTTTCTTT.

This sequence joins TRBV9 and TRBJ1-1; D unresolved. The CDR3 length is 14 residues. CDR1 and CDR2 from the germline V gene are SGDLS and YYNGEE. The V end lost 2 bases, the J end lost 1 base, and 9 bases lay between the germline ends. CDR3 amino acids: CASSVAQTNTEAFF. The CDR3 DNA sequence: TGTGCCAGCAGCGTGGCACAGACGAACACTGAAGCTTTCTTT. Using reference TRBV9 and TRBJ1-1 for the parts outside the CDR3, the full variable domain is DSGVTQTPKHLITATGQRVTLRCSPRSGDLSVYWYQQSLDQGLQFLIQYYNGEERAKGNILERFSAQQFPDLHSELNLSSLELGDSALYFCASSVAQTNTEAFFGQGTRLTVV.

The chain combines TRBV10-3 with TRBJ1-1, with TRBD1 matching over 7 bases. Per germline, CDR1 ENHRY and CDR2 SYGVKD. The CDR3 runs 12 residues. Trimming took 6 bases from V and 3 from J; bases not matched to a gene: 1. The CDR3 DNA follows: TGTGCCATCAGGGGGACAGACACTGAAGCTTTCTTT. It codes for CAIRGTDTEAFF.

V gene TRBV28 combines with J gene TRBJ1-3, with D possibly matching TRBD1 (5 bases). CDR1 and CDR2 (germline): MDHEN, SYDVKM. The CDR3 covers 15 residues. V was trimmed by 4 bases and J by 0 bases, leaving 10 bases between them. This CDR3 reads CASSSTGDSGNTIYF. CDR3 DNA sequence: TGTGCCAGCAGTTCCACGGGGGACTCTGGAAACACCATATATTTT.

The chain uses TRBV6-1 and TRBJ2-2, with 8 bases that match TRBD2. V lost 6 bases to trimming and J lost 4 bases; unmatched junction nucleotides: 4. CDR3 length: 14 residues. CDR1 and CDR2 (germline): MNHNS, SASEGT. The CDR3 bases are TGTGCCAGCAGGGCGGGAGGTGGCACCGGGGAGCTGTTTTTT. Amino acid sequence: CASRAGGGTGELFF.

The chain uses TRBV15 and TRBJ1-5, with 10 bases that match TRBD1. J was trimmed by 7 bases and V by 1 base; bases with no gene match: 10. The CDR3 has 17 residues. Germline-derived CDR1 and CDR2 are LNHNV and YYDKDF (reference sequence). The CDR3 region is CATSRAPGGTGVQPQHF. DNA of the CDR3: TGTGCCACCAGCAGAGCCCCGGGGGGGACAGGGGTCCAGCCCCAGCATTTT.

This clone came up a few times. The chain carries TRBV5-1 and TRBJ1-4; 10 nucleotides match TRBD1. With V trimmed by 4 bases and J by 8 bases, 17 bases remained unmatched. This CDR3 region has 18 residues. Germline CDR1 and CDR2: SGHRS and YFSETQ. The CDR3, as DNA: TGCGCCAGCAGCCCGGGGGACAGGGGAAGAAGGGTACGGGAAAAACTGTTTTTT. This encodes CASSPGDRGRRVREKLFF.

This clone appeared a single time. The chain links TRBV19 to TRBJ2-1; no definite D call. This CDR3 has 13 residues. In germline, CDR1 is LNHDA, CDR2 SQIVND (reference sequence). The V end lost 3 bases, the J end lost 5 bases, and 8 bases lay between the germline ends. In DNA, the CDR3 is TGTGCCAGTAGTATGAACACCCACAATGAGCAGTTCTTC. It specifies CASSMNTHNEQFF.

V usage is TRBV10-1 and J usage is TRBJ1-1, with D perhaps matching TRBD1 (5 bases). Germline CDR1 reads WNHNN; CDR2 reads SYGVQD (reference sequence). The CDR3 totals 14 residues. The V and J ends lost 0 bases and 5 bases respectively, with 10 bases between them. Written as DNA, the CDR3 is TGCGCCAGCAGTGAGTCCCAGGGAAGAACTGAAGCTTTCTTT. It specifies CASSESQGRTEAFF.

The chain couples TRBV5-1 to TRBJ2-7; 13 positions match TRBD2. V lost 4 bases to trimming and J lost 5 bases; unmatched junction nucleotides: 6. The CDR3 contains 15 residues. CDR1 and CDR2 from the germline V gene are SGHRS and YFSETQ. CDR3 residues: CASSRLAGGRDEQYF. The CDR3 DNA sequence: TGCGCCAGCAGCCGACTAGCGGGGGGCCGGGACGAGCAGTACTTC.

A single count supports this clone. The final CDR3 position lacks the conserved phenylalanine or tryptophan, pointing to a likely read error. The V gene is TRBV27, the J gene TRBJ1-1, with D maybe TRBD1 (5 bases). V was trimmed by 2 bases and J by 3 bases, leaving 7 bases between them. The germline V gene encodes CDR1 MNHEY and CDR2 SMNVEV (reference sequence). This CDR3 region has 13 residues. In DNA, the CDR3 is TGTGCCAGCAGTTTAGCAGGGTACACTGAAGCTTTCCTT. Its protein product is CASSLAGYTEAFL.

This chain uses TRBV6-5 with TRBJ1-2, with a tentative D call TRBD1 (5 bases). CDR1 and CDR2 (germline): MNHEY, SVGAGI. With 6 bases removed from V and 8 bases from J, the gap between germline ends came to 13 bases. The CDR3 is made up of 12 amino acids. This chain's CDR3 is CASRSLQGGYTF. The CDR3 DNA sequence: TGTGCCAGCAGATCCCTGCAGGGAGGCTACACCTTC.

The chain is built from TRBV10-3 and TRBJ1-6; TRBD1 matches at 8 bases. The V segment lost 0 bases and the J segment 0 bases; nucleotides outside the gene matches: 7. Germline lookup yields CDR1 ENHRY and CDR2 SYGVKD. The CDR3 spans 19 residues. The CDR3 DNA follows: TGTGCCATCAGTGAGTCGGGCAGGGGGCTGAGCTCCTATAATTCACCCCTCCACTTT. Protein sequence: CAISESGRGLSSYNSPLHF.

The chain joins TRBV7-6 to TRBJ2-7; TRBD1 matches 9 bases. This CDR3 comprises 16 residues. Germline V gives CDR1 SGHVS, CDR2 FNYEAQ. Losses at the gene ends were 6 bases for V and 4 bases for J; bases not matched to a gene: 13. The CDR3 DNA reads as TGTGCCAGCAGGGCTACTTCCGGGACAGGGAATTACGAGCAGTACTTC. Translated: CASRATSGTGNYEQYF.